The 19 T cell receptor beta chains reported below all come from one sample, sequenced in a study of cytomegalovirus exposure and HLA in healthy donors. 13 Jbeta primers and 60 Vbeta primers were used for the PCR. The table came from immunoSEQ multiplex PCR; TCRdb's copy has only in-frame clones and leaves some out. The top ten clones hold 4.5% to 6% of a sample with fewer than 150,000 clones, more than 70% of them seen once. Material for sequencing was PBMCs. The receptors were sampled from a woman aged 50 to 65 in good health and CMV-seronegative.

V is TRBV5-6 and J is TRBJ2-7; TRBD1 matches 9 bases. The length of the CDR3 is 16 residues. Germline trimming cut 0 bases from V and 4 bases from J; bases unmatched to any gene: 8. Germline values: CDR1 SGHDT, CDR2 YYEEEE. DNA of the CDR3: TGTGCCAGCAGCTTGGGGGGACAGGGTCTTCGGTACGAGCAGTACTTC. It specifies CASSLGGQGLRYEQYF.

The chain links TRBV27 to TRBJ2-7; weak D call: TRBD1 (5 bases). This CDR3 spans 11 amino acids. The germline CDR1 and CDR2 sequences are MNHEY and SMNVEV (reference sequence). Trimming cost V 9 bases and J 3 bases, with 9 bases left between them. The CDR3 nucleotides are TGTGCCAGTGCAGGGTTCTACGAGCAGTACTTC. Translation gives CASAGFYEQYF.

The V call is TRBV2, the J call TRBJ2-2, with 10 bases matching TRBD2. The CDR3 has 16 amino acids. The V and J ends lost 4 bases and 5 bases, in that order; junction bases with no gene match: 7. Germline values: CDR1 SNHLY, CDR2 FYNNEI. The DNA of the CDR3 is TGTGCCAGCAGTGGTAGCGGGGGGCCCTCTACCGGGGAGCTGTTTTTT. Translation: CASSGSGGPSTGELFF.

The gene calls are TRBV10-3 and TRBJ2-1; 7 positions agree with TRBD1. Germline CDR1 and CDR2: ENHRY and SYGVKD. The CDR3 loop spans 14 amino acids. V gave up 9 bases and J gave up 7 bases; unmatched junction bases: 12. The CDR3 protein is CAIQEDRKGNEQFF. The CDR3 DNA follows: TGTGCCATACAGGAGGACAGGAAAGGAAATGAGCAGTTCTTC.

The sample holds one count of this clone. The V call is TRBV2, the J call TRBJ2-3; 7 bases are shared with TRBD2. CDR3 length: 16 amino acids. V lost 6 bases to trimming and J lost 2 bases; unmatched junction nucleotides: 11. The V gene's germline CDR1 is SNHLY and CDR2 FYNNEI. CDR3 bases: TGTGCCAGCAGCCCTACGAGCGGGACTTCCACAGATACGCAGTATTTT. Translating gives CASSPTSGTSTDTQYF.

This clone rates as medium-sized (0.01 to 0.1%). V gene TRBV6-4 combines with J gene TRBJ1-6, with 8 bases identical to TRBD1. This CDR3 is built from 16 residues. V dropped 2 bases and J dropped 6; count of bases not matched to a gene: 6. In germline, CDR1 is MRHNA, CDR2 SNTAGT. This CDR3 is CASSDSVDRGNSPLHF. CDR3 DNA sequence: TGTGCCAGCAGTGACAGCGTTGACAGGGGTAATTCACCCCTCCACTTT.

CDR3 in DNA: TGTGCCAGTAGCTATACACTAAACAATGAGCAGTTCTTC. This sequence encodes CASSYTLNNEQFF. The chain links TRBV19 to TRBJ2-1; the D is unclear. Germline V gene data show CDR1 as LNHDA and CDR2 as SQIVND (reference sequence). The ends were cut back, 6 bases at V and 5 bases at J, with 11 bases in the middle. The CDR3 runs to 13 residues.

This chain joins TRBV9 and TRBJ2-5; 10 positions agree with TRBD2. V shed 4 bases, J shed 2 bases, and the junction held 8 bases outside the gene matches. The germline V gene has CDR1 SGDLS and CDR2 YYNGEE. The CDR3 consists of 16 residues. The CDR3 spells CASSKTSGNRQETQYF. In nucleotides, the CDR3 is TGTGCCAGCAGCAAAACTAGCGGGAATAGGCAAGAGACCCAGTACTTC.

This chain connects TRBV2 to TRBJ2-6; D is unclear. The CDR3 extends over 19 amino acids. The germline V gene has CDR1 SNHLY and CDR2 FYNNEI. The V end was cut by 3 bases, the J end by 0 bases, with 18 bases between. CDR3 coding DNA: TGTGCCAGCAGTGAGAAAACACCACATTTAACCTCTGGGGCCAACGTCCTGACTTTC. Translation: CASSEKTPHLTSGANVLTF.

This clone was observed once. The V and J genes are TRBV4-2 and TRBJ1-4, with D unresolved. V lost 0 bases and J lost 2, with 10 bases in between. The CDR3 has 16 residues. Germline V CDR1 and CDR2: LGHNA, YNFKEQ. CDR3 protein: CASSQDRRLTNEKLFF. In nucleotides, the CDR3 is TGTGCCAGCAGCCAAGATCGGAGGCTCACTAATGAAAAACTGTTTTTT.

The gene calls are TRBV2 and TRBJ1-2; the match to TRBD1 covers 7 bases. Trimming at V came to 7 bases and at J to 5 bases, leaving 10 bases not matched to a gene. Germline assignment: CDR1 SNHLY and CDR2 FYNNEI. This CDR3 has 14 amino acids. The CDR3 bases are TGTGCCAGCACTCTCGAAGACAGGGTGTATGGCTACACCTTC. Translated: CASTLEDRVYGYTF. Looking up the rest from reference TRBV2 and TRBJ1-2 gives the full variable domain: EPEVTQTPSHQVTQMGQEVILRCVPISNHLYFYWYRQILGQKVEFLVSFYNNEISEKSEIFDDQFSVERPDGSNFTLKIRSTKLEDSAMYFCASTLEDRVYGYTFGSGTRLTVV.

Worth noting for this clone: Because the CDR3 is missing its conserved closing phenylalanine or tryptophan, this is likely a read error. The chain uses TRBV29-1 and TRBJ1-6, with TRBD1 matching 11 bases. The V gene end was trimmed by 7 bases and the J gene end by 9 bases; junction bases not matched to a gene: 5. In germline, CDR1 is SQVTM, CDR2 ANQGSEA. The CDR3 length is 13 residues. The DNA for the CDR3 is TGCAGCGCCCGGACAGGGGGCACTTCACCCCTCCACCTT. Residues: CSARTGGTSPLHL.

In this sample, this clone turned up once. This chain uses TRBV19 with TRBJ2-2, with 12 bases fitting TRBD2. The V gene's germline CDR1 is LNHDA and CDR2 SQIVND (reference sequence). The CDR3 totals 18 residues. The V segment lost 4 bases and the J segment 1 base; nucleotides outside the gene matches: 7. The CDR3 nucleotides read TGTGCCAGTAGTACACAATCTAGCGGGGGGGGGAACACCGGGGAGCTGTTTTTT. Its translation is CASSTQSSGGGNTGELFF.

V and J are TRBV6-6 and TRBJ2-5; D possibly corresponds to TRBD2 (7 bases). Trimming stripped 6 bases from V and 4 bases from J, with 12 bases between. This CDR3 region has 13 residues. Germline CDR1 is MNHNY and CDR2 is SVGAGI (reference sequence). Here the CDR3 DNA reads TGTGCCAGCAGACGAGGGGGGGCAGAGACCCAGTACTTC. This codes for CASRRGGAETQYF.

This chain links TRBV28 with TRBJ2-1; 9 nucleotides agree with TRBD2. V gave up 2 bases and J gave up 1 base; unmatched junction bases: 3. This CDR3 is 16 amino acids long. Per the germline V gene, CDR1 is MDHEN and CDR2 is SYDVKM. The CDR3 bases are TGTGCCAGCAGTTTAAGCGGGGGGAGGTCCTACAATGAGCAGTTCTTC. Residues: CASSLSGGRSYNEQFF.

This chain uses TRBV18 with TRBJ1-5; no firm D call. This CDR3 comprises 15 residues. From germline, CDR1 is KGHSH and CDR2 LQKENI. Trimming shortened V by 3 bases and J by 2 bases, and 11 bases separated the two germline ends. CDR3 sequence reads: CASSPEGSGNQPQHF. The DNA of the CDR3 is TGTGCCAGCTCACCTGAGGGTAGTGGCAATCAGCCCCAGCATTTT.

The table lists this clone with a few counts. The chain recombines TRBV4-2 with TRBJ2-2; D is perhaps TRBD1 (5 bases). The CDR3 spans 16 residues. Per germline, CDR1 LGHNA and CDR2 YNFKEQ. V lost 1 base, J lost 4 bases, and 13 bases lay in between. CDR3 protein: CASSQGADRTTGELFF. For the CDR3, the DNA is TGTGCCAGCAGCCAAGGAGCTGACAGAACCACCGGGGAGCTGTTTTTT.

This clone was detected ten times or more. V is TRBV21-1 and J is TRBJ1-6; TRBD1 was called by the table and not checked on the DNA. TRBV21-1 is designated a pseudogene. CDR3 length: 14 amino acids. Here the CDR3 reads CASSCRGQRSPLHF. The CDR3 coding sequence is TGTGCCAGCAGCTGCAGGGGGCAAAGGTCACCCCTCCACTTT.

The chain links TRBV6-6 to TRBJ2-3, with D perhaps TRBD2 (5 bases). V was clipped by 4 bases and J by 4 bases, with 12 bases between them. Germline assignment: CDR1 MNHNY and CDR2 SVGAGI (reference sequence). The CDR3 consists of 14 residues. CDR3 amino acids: CASSWRQAADTQYF. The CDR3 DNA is TGTGCCAGCAGTTGGAGGCAAGCCGCAGATACGCAGTATTTT.